Each of the 9 T cell receptor beta chains below was sequenced from the same sample in a study of Graves' ophthalmopathy and Graves' hyperthyroidism. As the template, RNA transcripts were used to amplify TCR beta CDR3 regions. The authors performed first-round RT-PCR with HTBI primers and then a second-round multiplex PCR. TCRdb called the multiplex PCR reads again in MiXCR, with one record for every CDR3 protein. The sample yields about 550,000 distinct CDR3 sequences, approximately 37% seen once. The source material was peripheral blood or thyroid tissue (not recorded which). These receptors all come from an adult man with Graves' hyperthyroidism.

This clonotype was counted many times. The chain employs TRBV20-1 and TRBJ1-5; D is perhaps TRBD1 (6 bases). This CDR3 has 15 amino acids. Looked up from germline, CDR1 is DFQATT and CDR2 is SNEGSKA (reference sequence). Deletions cut 5 bases from V and 3 bases from J, with 17 bases between. CDR3 protein: CSAWTEGGYNQPQHF. The CDR3 DNA is TGCAGTGCTTGGACAGAAGGGGGATACAATCAGCCCCAGCATTTT.

This clonotype has a count of ten or more. The chain employs TRBV7-6 and TRBJ1-1; D not certain. V shed 1 base and J shed 10 bases, with 13 bases lying between them. The CDR3 has 13 residues. CDR1 and CDR2 from the germline V gene are SGHVS and FNYEAQ. CDR3 in amino acids: CASSLVRNSGAFF. CDR3 DNA sequence: TGTGCCAGCAGCTTAGTACGAAACAGTGGAGCTTTCTTT.

This clonotype was detected many times. The chain joins TRBV20-1 to TRBJ2-7; TRBD1 aligns across 10 bases. Trimming took 6 bases from V and 4 from J; bases not matched to a gene: 9. Germline V gene data show CDR1 as DFQATT and CDR2 as SNEGSKA (reference sequence). The CDR3 covers 14 residues. DNA of the CDR3: TGCAGTGCCACCCCCGGGACAGGGGCTTACGAGCAGTACTTC. Its translation: CSATPGTGAYEQYF.

The genes are TRBV12-3 or TRBV12-4 and TRBJ1-3; D might be TRBD1 (6 bases). Trimming removed 5 bases from V and 0 bases from J, with 11 bases in between. The CDR3 is 15 amino acids. The CDR3 spells CASSEVQGSGNTIYF. CDR3 DNA: TGTGCCAGCAGTGAAGTACAGGGCTCTGGAAACACCATATATTTT.

This chain links TRBV13 with TRBJ1-1, with D perhaps matching TRBD1 (5 bases). Trimming cost V 1 base and J 7 bases, with 22 bases left between them. Germline-derived CDR1 and CDR2 are PRHDT and FYEKMQ (reference sequence). CDR3 size: 17 residues. DNA of the CDR3: TGTGCCAGCAGCTTAGAAGGCGATTTTAGGGGTAGGGGTGAAGCTTTCTTT. Translated, it gives CASSLEGDFRGRGEAFF.

There are many counts of this clonotype. This chain links TRBV20-1 with TRBJ2-5, with TRBD2 matching 8 bases. Trimming at V came to 5 bases and at J to 0 bases, leaving 5 bases not matched to a gene. CDR1 and CDR2 from the germline V gene are DFQATT and SNEGSKA (reference sequence). This CDR3 is built from 14 residues. The CDR3 DNA sequence: TGCAGTGCTTCCGGGGGGGCAGACCAAGAGACCCAGTACTTC. It codes for CSASGGADQETQYF.

The sample holds many counts of this clonotype. The V call is TRBV5-1, the J call TRBJ1-2; D is unclear. The length of the CDR3 is 14 residues. Per the germline V gene, CDR1 is SGHRS and CDR2 is YFSETQ. Trimming cost V 6 bases and J 2 bases, with 14 bases left between them. The CDR3 loop reads CASKESRLNYGYTF. As DNA, the CDR3 is TGCGCCAGCAAAGAATCGCGTCTCAACTATGGCTACACCTTC. The full variable domain, in which reference TRBV5-1 and TRBJ1-2 provide the parts outside the CDR3, is KAGVTQTPRYLIKTRGQQVTLSCSPISGHRSVSWYQQTPGQGLQFLFEYFSETQRNKGNFPGRFSGRQFSNSRSEMNVSTLELGDSALYLCASKESRLNYGYTFGSGTRLTVV.

This chain uses TRBV29-1 with TRBJ1-5; 7 bases align to TRBD1. Trimming cost V 6 bases and J 6 bases; bases outside gene matches: 8. The CDR3 spans 13 residues. CDR1 and CDR2 (germline): SQVTM, ANQGSEA. The CDR3 is CSVQTGIGQPQHF. CDR3 DNA: TGCAGCGTACAGACAGGGATCGGTCAGCCCCAGCATTTT.

Turning to this clonotype: This could be a read error, since a much larger clone is one nucleotide away. The chain has TRBV7-2 and TRBJ2-2; D may be TRBD2 (6 bases). CDR1 and CDR2 (germline): SGHTA, FQGNSA. The CDR3 runs 13 residues. The CDR3 DNA reads as TGTGCCAGTAGCGGATCGAACACCGGGAAGCTGTTTTTT. This gives the protein CASSGSNTGKLFF.